The 15 T cell receptor beta chains below all came from one sample that was sequenced in a study of beta chain features in type 1 diabetes. Study results and caveats: People with Type 1 diabetes carried modestly yet significantly shorter TCRB CDR3s in all four CD4+ subsets.

Investigators reverse transcribed all isolated RNA, so they sequenced expressed TCRB transcripts. Generated by immunoSEQ multiplex PCR, the TCRdb table keeps only in-frame clones and is missing some. The sample carries hundreds of thousands of clones, more than 12% recorded once. These TCRs' antigens remain unknown. Input material: naive CD4+ T cells from blood. These receptors came from a man aged 18 to 30 with type 1 diabetes.

The chain employs TRBV28 and TRBJ2-7, with a weak D call TRBD2 (5 bases). Between the trimmed V and J ends, which lost 6 bases and 1 base, there was a span of 19 bases. CDR3 size: 16 residues. Germline V gene data show CDR1 as MDHEN and CDR2 as SYDVKM. The CDR3 DNA follows: TGTGCCAGCAGACCTCCCTCGAGCGGTCCTTCCTACGAGCAGTACTTC. This encodes CASRPPSSGPSYEQYF.

The J gene is TRBJ2-7, the V gene TRBV2; D gene ambiguous. The CDR3 runs 14 residues. Germline-derived CDR1 and CDR2 are SNHLY and FYNNEI. V dropped 9 bases and J dropped 6 bases, with 21 bases sitting between them. CDR3 sequence reads: CASYPSFRQGEQYF. Here the CDR3 DNA reads TGTGCCAGTTACCCTTCCTTTCGCCAAGGCGAGCAGTACTTC.

V gene TRBV14 combines with J gene TRBJ2-1; no clear D gene. V lost 0 bases, J lost 3 bases, and 18 bases lay in between. Germline CDR1 reads SGHDN; CDR2 reads FVKESK. The length of the CDR3 is 18 residues. CDR3 in DNA: TGTGCCAGCAGCCAAGATGCGCCTAGATTACCGAGCTACAATGAGCAGTTCTTC. Translating it yields CASSQDAPRLPSYNEQFF.

This clone has only a few counts. This chain joins TRBV7-6 and TRBJ1-2; no definite D call. The V end lost 1 base, the J end lost 6 bases, and 6 bases lay between the germline ends. CDR1 is SGHVS and CDR2 is FNYEAQ in the germline V gene. The CDR3 loop spans 12 amino acids. The CDR3 region is CASSLVSHGYTF. CDR3 in DNA: TGTGCCAGCAGCTTAGTGAGCCATGGCTACACCTTC.

This clone turned up a few times. The V and J genes are TRBV11-2 and TRBJ2-7; 8 bases map to TRBD1. CDR1 is SGHAT, CDR2 FQNNGV, per germline. The J segment lost 3 bases and the V segment lost 5 bases, leaving 6 bases of the junction unmatched. The CDR3 spans 14 residues. CDR3 region: CASSPGTGDYEQYF. CDR3 coding DNA: TGTGCCAGCAGCCCCGGGACAGGAGACTACGAGCAGTACTTC.

The rearrangement joins TRBV30 to TRBJ1-4; D is possibly TRBD1 (6 bases). Looked up from germline, CDR1 is GTSNPN and CDR2 is SVGIG (reference sequence). Trimming shortened V by 4 bases and J by 3 bases, and 18 bases separated the two germline ends. The CDR3 has 16 amino acids. The CDR3 region is CAWTWTVSDSNEKLFF. CDR3 DNA: TGTGCCTGGACCTGGACAGTTAGTGATTCTAATGAAAAACTGTTTTTT.

The J gene is TRBJ2-7, the V gene TRBV2, with TRBD1 identical over 9 bases. Germline V gene data show CDR1 as SNHLY and CDR2 as FYNNEI. The CDR3 is 14 residues long. V shed 4 bases and J 7 bases; nucleotides not matched to a gene: 8. DNA for the CDR3: TGTGCCAGCAGTGTTCGGGACAGGGAAGTAGAGCAGTACTTC. Translation gives CASSVRDREVEQYF.

J is TRBJ1-5 and V is TRBV6-5; 11 nucleotides line up with TRBD1. CDR3 length: 16 amino acids. The V and J ends lost 0 bases and 5 bases, in that order; junction bases with no gene match: 3. CDR1 is MNHEY and CDR2 is SVGAGI in the germline V gene. Here the CDR3 DNA reads TGTGCCAGCAGTTACTCGGGGGACAGGGGGGATCAGCCCCAGCATTTT. This sequence encodes CASSYSGDRGDQPQHF.

Concerning this clone itself: Other DNA variants within this sample encode the same CDR3. This chain uses TRBV7-3 with TRBJ1-6; no reliable D call. The V end was cut by 4 bases, the J end by 7 bases, with 5 bases between. Per germline, CDR1 SGHTA and CDR2 FQGTGA. This CDR3 region has 12 residues. CDR3 DNA sequence: TGTGCCAGCAGCTCGGGGAATTCACCCCTCCACTTT. It specifies CASSSGNSPLHF.

The rearrangement uses TRBV7-3 and TRBJ1-1; no firm D call. V was trimmed by 5 bases and J by 4 bases, leaving 14 bases between them. CDR1 and CDR2 from the germline V gene are SGHTA and FQGTGA. The CDR3 length is 14 residues. The CDR3 reads CASSPDPQSTEAFF. DNA for the CDR3: TGTGCCAGCAGCCCCGACCCACAGAGCACTGAAGCTTTCTTT.

The chain combines TRBV4-3 with TRBJ2-3; D is possibly TRBD2 (6 bases). Germline CDR1 and CDR2: LGHNA and YSLEER. V dropped 4 bases and J dropped 3 bases, with 20 bases sitting between them. The CDR3 has 17 residues. The CDR3 DNA reads TGCGCCAGCAGCCTCGGGGGAACACATCCAAAAACAGATACGCAGTATTTT. The encoded protein is CASSLGGTHPKTDTQYF.

This clone was counted only a few times. The chain joins TRBV6-5 to TRBJ1-1; no definite D call. V lost 5 bases and J lost 4, with 11 bases in between. This CDR3 is 13 amino acids long. The V gene's germline CDR1 is MNHEY and CDR2 SVGAGI. The CDR3 sequence is CASSEGLSTEAFF. DNA of the CDR3: TGTGCCAGCAGTGAGGGTTTGAGCACTGAAGCTTTCTTT.

The chain recombines TRBV11-2 with TRBJ1-5; no reliable D call. Germline CDR1 and CDR2: SGHAT and FQNNGV. Trimming shortened V by 2 bases and J by 7 bases, and 9 bases separated the two germline ends. The CDR3 sequence is 13 residues long. The CDR3 sequence: CASSLHLSQPQHF. In DNA form, the CDR3 reads TGTGCCAGCAGCTTACATCTCTCACAGCCCCAGCATTTT.

This chain links TRBV7-9 with TRBJ2-3, with 12 positions matching TRBD2. The CDR3 extends over 16 amino acids. The germline V gene encodes CDR1 SEHNR and CDR2 FQNEAQ (reference sequence). V trimming: 1 base; J trimming: 6 bases; junction bases outside the gene matches: 5. The CDR3 spells CASSLGLAGVVDTQYF. The DNA for the CDR3 is TGTGCCAGCAGCTTAGGACTAGCGGGAGTGGTCGATACGCAGTATTTT.

J is TRBJ2-3 and V is TRBV5-4; possible D gene TRBD1, 5 bases. V was clipped by 0 bases and J by 4 bases, with 15 bases between them. Germline V gene lookup returns CDR1 SGHNT and CDR2 YYREEE (reference sequence). The CDR3 consists of 16 residues. The DNA for the CDR3 is TGTGCCAGCAGCTTGGAGGTCAGGGAAAGGGCAGATACGCAGTATTTT. Translating it yields CASSLEVRERADTQYF.